The 10 T cell receptor beta chains given below trace back to one sample, sequenced in a study of T cell responses to AZD1222 COVID-19 vaccine. Sequenced by immunoSEQ multiplex PCR; TCRdb stores in-frame clones only, minus some. The repertoire holds 90,000 to 100,000 clones, with about 88% as singletons. The sequencing here drew on peripheral blood, taken on day 0 of AZD1222 vaccination. These receptors came from an adult in good health.

This chain links TRBV14 with TRBJ2-7; tentatively, D is TRBD1 (5 bases). Germline assignment: CDR1 SGHDN and CDR2 FVKESK. There are 15 residues in the CDR3. V was shortened by 2 bases and J by 4 bases, with 15 bases between the two germline ends. The CDR3 reads CASSQLGFGAYEQYF. CDR3 nucleotides: TGTGCCAGCAGCCAACTAGGATTTGGGGCTTACGAGCAGTACTTC. Combining the CDR3 with reference TRBV14 and TRBJ2-7 gives the whole variable domain EAGVTQFPSHSVIEKGQTVTLRCDPISGHDNLYWYRRVMGKEIKFLLHFVKESKQDESGMPNNRFLAERTGGTYSTLKVQPAELEDSGVYFCASSQLGFGAYEQYFGPGTRLTVT.

The chain has TRBV5-5 and TRBJ2-7; no definite D call. CDR3 length: 13 amino acids. V was shortened by 0 bases and J by 4 bases, with 8 bases between the two germline ends. The germline V gene encodes CDR1 SGHKS and CDR2 YYEKEE (reference sequence). CDR3 sequence reads: CASSLVLGYEQYF. The DNA of the CDR3 is TGTGCCAGCAGCTTGGTCCTAGGATACGAGCAGTACTTC.

The rearrangement joins TRBV29-1 to TRBJ1-1, with 10 bases matching TRBD1. The trim removed 7 bases at V and 5 bases at J, leaving 4 bases unmatched. The germline V gene has CDR1 SQVTM and CDR2 ANQGSEA. The CDR3 has 12 residues. In DNA, the CDR3 is TGCAGCGGCCGGGACAGGGGTACTGAAGCTTTCTTT. Translated, it gives CSGRDRGTEAFF.

This clone was found once. The V gene is TRBV4-2, the J gene TRBJ2-5; 7 positions match TRBD1. J was trimmed by 4 bases and V by 4 bases; bases with no gene match: 12. Germline V CDR1 and CDR2: LGHNA, YNFKEQ. This CDR3 has 16 residues. The CDR3 region is CASSLSSGQAGETQYF. CDR3 coding DNA: TGTGCCAGCAGCCTATCCTCTGGACAGGCGGGAGAGACCCAGTACTTC.

The chain uses TRBV6-5 and TRBJ1-4; 7 bases align to TRBD1. CDR1 is MNHEY, CDR2 SVGAGI, per germline. V shed 0 bases, J shed 7 bases, and the junction held 8 bases outside the gene matches. The CDR3 length is 16 residues. CDR3 in DNA: TGTGCCAGCAGTTACTCCGTTGGCCAGGGGGGTGAAAAACTGTTTTTT. Amino acid sequence: CASSYSVGQGGEKLFF.

The genes are TRBV12-3 or TRBV12-4 and TRBJ2-5; 8 bases fit TRBD2. V shed 7 bases and J 3 bases; nucleotides not matched to a gene: 1. The CDR3 totals 12 residues. The CDR3 DNA follows: TGTGCCAGCACGGGACTAGAAGAGACCCAGTACTTC. Amino acid sequence: CASTGLEETQYF.

DNA of the CDR3: TGTGCCTGGACCAGGAGGGCGGTTATGAACACTGAAGCTTTCTTT. Translation gives CAWTRRAVMNTEAFF. The genes are TRBV30 and TRBJ1-1; D gene ambiguous. V shed 4 bases and J shed 0 bases, with 15 bases lying between them. In germline, CDR1 is GTSNPN, CDR2 SVGIG (reference sequence). The CDR3 has 15 amino acids.

The chain combines TRBV5-1 with TRBJ2-7, with TRBD1 as a possible D gene (6 bases). Germline V gene data show CDR1 as SGHRS and CDR2 as YFSETQ. Trimming removed 2 bases at V and 6 bases at J, with 12 bases between. The CDR3 is 13 residues long. The CDR3 sequence: CASSFGGTPEQYF. The CDR3 region has the DNA TGCGCCAGCAGCTTCGGTGGGACACCCGAGCAGTACTTC.

This chain joins TRBV11-2 and TRBJ1-2; D is ambiguous. The V gene lost 1 base and the J gene lost 4 bases, with 13 bases spanning the gap. This CDR3 has 15 residues. Germline CDR1 and CDR2: SGHAT and FQNNGV. The CDR3 nucleotides are TGTGCCAGCAGCTTAGGGTCCGGGTTGGGCTATGGCTACACCTTC. Translating it yields CASSLGSGLGYGYTF.

This clone was recorded only once. The gene calls are TRBV6-5 and TRBJ1-1; unclear D gene. Trimming removed 6 bases from V and 0 bases from J, with 11 bases in between. The CDR3 sequence is 14 residues long. CDR1 and CDR2 (germline): MNHEY, SVGAGI. In DNA, the CDR3 is TGTGCCAGCAGGGAGGGCACAGTGAACACTGAAGCTTTCTTT. Its translation is CASREGTVNTEAFF.